This entry features one T cell receptor beta chain sequence. The table came from immunoSEQ multiplex PCR; TCRdb's copy has only in-frame clones and leaves some out. The data contain under 95,000 clones, roughly nine tenths of them singletons. This sample stems from a study of T cell changes during pregnancy in multiple sclerosis. The sample was peripheral blood, taken after pregnancy. The sequence came from a female donor in good health, enrolled as a control in a pregnancy study.

CDR3 loop: CATSRDRGDGYTF. CDR3 bases: TGTGCCACCAGCAGAGACAGGGGAGATGGCTACACCTTC. This rearrangement joins TRBV15 to TRBJ1-2, with D possibly matching TRBD1 (6 bases). CDR1 LNHNV and CDR2 YYDKDF come from the germline V gene (reference sequence). V lost 0 bases to trimming and J lost 6 bases, with 8 bases between them. The CDR3 length is 13 residues.